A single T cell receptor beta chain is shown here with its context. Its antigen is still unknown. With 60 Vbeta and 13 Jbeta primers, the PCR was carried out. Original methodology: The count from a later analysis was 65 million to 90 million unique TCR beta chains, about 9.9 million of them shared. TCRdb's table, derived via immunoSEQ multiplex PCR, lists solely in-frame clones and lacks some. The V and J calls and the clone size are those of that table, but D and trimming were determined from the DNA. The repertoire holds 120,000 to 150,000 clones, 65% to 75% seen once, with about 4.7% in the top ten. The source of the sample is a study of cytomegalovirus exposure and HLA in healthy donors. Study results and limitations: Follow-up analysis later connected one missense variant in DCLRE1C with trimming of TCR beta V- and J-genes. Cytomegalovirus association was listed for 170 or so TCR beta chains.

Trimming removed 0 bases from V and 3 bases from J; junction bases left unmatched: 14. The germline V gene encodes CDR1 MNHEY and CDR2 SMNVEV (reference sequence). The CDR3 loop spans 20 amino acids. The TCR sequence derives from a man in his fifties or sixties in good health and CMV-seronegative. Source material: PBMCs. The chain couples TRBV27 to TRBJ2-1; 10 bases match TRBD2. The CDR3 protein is CASSLSKVAGGGPLYNEQFF. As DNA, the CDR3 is TGTGCCAGCAGTTTATCTAAAGTAGCGGGAGGAGGCCCCCTCTACAATGAGCAGTTCTTC.